What follows are 7 T cell receptor beta chains derived from one specimen sequenced in a study of T cell responses to AZD1222 COVID-19 vaccine. Using immunoSEQ multiplex PCR, the repertoire was profiled, and TCRdb retains in-frame clones only, with some absent. The sample holds tens of thousands of clones, 86% seen once. The starting material was peripheral blood, obtained on day 0 of AZD1222 vaccination. All receptors derive from an adult in good health.

The chain joins TRBV6-5 to TRBJ2-7; D gene ambiguous. The ends were cut back, 0 bases at V and 3 bases at J, with 9 bases in the middle. Per the germline V gene, CDR1 is MNHEY and CDR2 is SVGAGI. The CDR3 is 14 residues long. The CDR3 reads CASSYSGGIYEQYF. In DNA, the CDR3 is TGTGCCAGCAGTTACTCCGGCGGAATCTACGAGCAGTACTTC.

This clone showed up just once. This chain links TRBV29-1 with TRBJ2-7; tentative D call: TRBD2 (5 bases). The CDR3 has 13 amino acids. Trimming shortened V by 4 bases and J by 5 bases, and 15 bases separated the two germline ends. Germline V gene sequence: CDR1 SQVTM, CDR2 ANQGSEA. The CDR3 DNA is TGCAGCGTTGCGCCCGGACTTACCAACGAGCAGTACTTC. Protein sequence: CSVAPGLTNEQYF.

The chain employs TRBV19 and TRBJ2-1; TRBD2 aligns across 12 bases. Germline CDR1 reads LNHDA; CDR2 reads SQIVND (reference sequence). The CDR3 is 15 amino acids. Trimming at V came to 6 bases and at J to 8 bases, leaving 8 bases not matched to a gene. The CDR3 DNA reads as TGTGCCAGTAGACGTACTAGCGGGAGGCACGATGAGCAGTTCTTC. Translating gives CASRRTSGRHDEQFF.

The rearrangement joins TRBV24-1 to TRBJ2-3, with 9 positions matching TRBD1. Germline CDR1 is KGHDR and CDR2 is SFDVKD. V shed 4 bases and J 3 bases; nucleotides not matched to a gene: 4. There are 15 residues in the CDR3. The CDR3 protein is CATSEQGAITDTQYF. CDR3 DNA: TGTGCCACCAGTGAACAGGGGGCTATAACAGATACGCAGTATTTT.

The chain uses TRBV11-3 and TRBJ2-1; D could derive from TRBD1 or TRBD2 (5 bases each). Trimming left V 5 bases short and J 6 bases short, with 11 bases between. CDR1 SGHNT and CDR2 YENEEA come from the germline V gene. The CDR3 is 13 residues long. The CDR3 protein is CASSPGPVNEQFF. The CDR3 bases are TGTGCCAGCAGCCCGGGACCCGTCAATGAGCAGTTCTTC.

The V and J genes are TRBV7-2 and TRBJ1-1; 7 bases line up with TRBD1. Germline V gene lookup returns CDR1 SGHTA and CDR2 FQGNSA. With 2 bases clipped from V and 10 bases from J, the junction kept 16 bases outside the gene matches. The CDR3 totals 16 residues. This CDR3 reads CASSLLATRQGLAAFF. For the CDR3, the DNA is TGTGCCAGCAGCTTATTAGCTACCCGACAGGGTCTTGCAGCTTTCTTT. The whole variable domain, remainder taken from reference TRBV7-2 and TRBJ1-1, is GAGVSQSPSNKVTEKGKDVELRCDPISGHTALYWYRQSLGQGLEFLIYFQGNSAPDKSGLPSDRFSAERTGGSVSTLTIQRTQQEDSAVYLCASSLLATRQGLAAFFGQGTRLTVV.

The chain joins TRBV7-3 to TRBJ1-3; no definite D call. The CDR3 runs 13 residues. V lost 4 bases and J 0 bases, leaving 4 bases between the germline ends. Germline V gene lookup returns CDR1 SGHTA and CDR2 FQGTGA. The CDR3 sequence: CASSWNSGNTIYF. The CDR3 bases are TGTGCCAGCAGCTGGAACTCTGGAAACACCATATATTTT.